This T cell receptor beta chain was identified in a study of shared T cell receptors in the human thymus. The CDR3 is made up of 13 amino acids. The V gene lost 3 bases and the J gene lost 3 bases, with 5 bases spanning the gap. Germline-derived CDR1 and CDR2 are SEHNR and FQNEAQ (reference sequence). Libraries were prepared by immunoSEQ multiplex PCR; TCRdb keeps only in-frame clonotypes and omits some of them. This table holds hundreds of thousands of clones, around 78% found once. The data were also submitted as part of a second study, on human thymus T cells.

This TCR was recovered from a boy under three years old with a congenital heart defect. Sequenced input: thymocytes. The gene calls are TRBV7-9 and TRBJ2-2; weak D call: TRBD1 (5 bases). The CDR3 DNA reads TGTGCCAGCAGCTTCAGGGACACCGGGGAGCTGTTTTTT. Translating gives CASSFRDTGELFF.